Shown below are 9 T cell receptor beta chains from a single sample sequenced in a study of technical replicates of blood from a handful of donors (TCRdb year 2017). The library was obtained by the immunoSEQ multiplex PCR assay. TCRdb took this table from immuneACCESS and kept in-frame rearrangements with V and J called. Such tables lack part of the clones; where checked against another copy, unresolved V genes explain under half of the gap, and the rest is unexplained. Here the sample has tens of thousands of clones; 95% to 98% occur a single time. The ten largest make up around 0.15% of the sample. The sequenced material came from T cells isolated from PBMCs. These receptor sequences come from a human donor in good health.

The chain links TRBV30 to TRBJ2-7, with a tentative D call TRBD2 (6 bases). Between the trimmed V and J ends, which lost 3 bases and 3 bases, there was a span of 15 bases. The germline gives CDR1 GTSNPN, CDR2 SVGIG (reference sequence). This CDR3 is built from 14 residues. The CDR3 is CAWSGGGLGYEQYF. The CDR3 bases are TGTGCCTGGAGCGGGGGAGGTTTAGGCTACGAGCAGTACTTC.

J is TRBJ1-1 and V is TRBV6-1; the match to TRBD1 covers 9 bases. CDR1 and CDR2 (germline): MNHNS, SASEGT. CDR3 length: 15 amino acids. V trimming: 6 bases; J trimming: 1 base; junction bases outside the gene matches: 6. The CDR3 spells CASSSDRGRNTEAFF. CDR3 coding DNA: TGTGCCAGCAGCTCCGACAGGGGGAGGAACACTGAAGCTTTCTTT.

V gene TRBV19 combines with J gene TRBJ2-7; 8 bases agree with TRBD2. The trim removed 6 bases at V and 6 bases at J, leaving 10 bases unmatched. The germline V gene encodes CDR1 LNHDA and CDR2 SQIVND (reference sequence). The CDR3 length is 14 residues. In nucleotides, the CDR3 is TGTGCCAGTAGAGGGAGCGGGAGTGTGTCCGAGCAGTACTTC. Its protein product is CASRGSGSVSEQYF.

The rearrangement uses TRBV6-5 and TRBJ2-2; 7 positions agree with TRBD1. This CDR3 comprises 13 residues. Germline V gives CDR1 MNHEY, CDR2 SVGAGI. The V segment lost 6 bases and the J segment 7 bases; nucleotides outside the gene matches: 5. CDR3 amino acids: CASSPDRVGELFF. In DNA, the CDR3 is TGTGCCAGCAGCCCCGACAGGGTCGGGGAGCTGTTTTTT.

The chain links TRBV29-1 to TRBJ2-2; 12 nucleotides match TRBD2. This CDR3 has 14 residues. V trimming: 6 bases; J trimming: 7 bases; junction bases outside the gene matches: 6. In germline, CDR1 is SQVTM, CDR2 ANQGSEA. CDR3: CSVNPSGRGGELFF. In DNA form, the CDR3 reads TGCAGCGTAAATCCTAGCGGGAGGGGCGGGGAGCTGTTTTTT.

DNA for the CDR3: TGTGCCAGCAGCGTAGGGGCTAGTGCGGGACTAGCACGCACAGATACGCAGTATTTT. Encoded protein: CASSVGASAGLARTDTQYF. The chain uses TRBV9 and TRBJ2-3; 9 bases fit TRBD2. Germline assignment: CDR1 SGDLS and CDR2 YYNGEE. The CDR3 spans 19 residues. The J segment lost 1 base and the V segment lost 0 bases, leaving 12 bases of the junction unmatched.

This clone was observed a single time. The chain combines TRBV7-9 with TRBJ1-4; 8 bases map to TRBD1. Germline V lookup: CDR1 SEHNR, CDR2 FQNEAQ (reference sequence). The V gene end was trimmed by 2 bases and the J gene end by 3 bases; junction bases not matched to a gene: 2. This CDR3 is built from 15 residues. The CDR3 reads CASSLRQGPNEKLFF. The CDR3 DNA reads as TGTGCCAGCAGCTTACGACAGGGGCCTAATGAAAAACTGTTTTTT.

The chain couples TRBV4-1 to TRBJ2-2, with D unclear. In germline, CDR1 is MGHRA, CDR2 YSYEKL. CDR3 length: 12 amino acids. Trimming removed 0 bases from V and 7 bases from J, with 3 bases in between. CDR3 DNA: TGCGCCAGCAGCCAAGAATACGGGGAGCTGTTTTTT. Protein sequence: CASSQEYGELFF.

This chain connects TRBV27 to TRBJ2-7; 7 bases map to TRBD1. The V gene end was trimmed by 6 bases and the J gene end by 2 bases; junction bases not matched to a gene: 7. This CDR3 has 14 residues. Germline CDR1 MNHEY, CDR2 SMNVEV (reference sequence). Written as DNA, the CDR3 is TGTGCCAGCAGATTCCGAGGGGGCACCTACGAGCAGTACTTC. Protein product: CASRFRGGTYEQYF.